These 11 T cell receptor beta chains originate from one sample sequenced in a study of CD8+ T cells in alopecia areata. A sort of pooled cutaneous lymph node cells used CD4, CD8alpha, NKG2D, NKG2ACE and other stains. It was cDNA, reverse transcribed from extracted RNA, that served as the sequencing template. Sequencing used immunoSEQ multiplex PCR; TCRdb keeps in-frame clones, though not all of them. In total the sample includes over 250,000 clones, none of them seen once. Sequences were obtained from CD4+ T cells sorted from a lymph node. The receptors originated from a C3H/HeJ mouse with alopecia areata. MHC haplotype here: H2-k.

There are a few counts of this clone. Gene names denote mouse genes. The read ends 4 residues early relative to the CDR3; the germline J gene fills the gap. Other nucleotide sequences from this sample produce the same CDR3. V gene TRBV19 combines with J gene TRBJ2-1; D is possibly TRBD2 (6 bases). CDR3 length: 13 amino acids. Germline V gene sequence: CDR1 FNHDT, CDR2 SITEND (reference sequence). The ends were cut back, 5 bases at V and 0 bases at J, with 6 bases in the middle. CDR3 bases read: TGTGCCAGCAGACTGGGTAACTATGCT. As protein: CASRLGNYA. The full CDR3 protein is CASRLGNYAEQFF.

Concerning this clone: Any gene name here is a mouse gene name. Partial CDR3 DNA: TGTGCTAGCAGTCTCGGACTGAGGTATGCT. Translated, it gives CASSLGLRYA. The full CDR3 sequence reads CASSLGLRYAEQFF. The rearrangement links TRBV29 to TRBJ2-1, with TRBD2 as a possible D gene (6 bases). From the germline J gene comes the end of the CDR3, since the read stops 4 residues before it. Germline V CDR1 and CDR2: MSHET, SYDVDS. CDR3 length: 14 amino acids. Between the trimmed V and J ends, which lost 5 bases and 4 bases, there was a span of 12 bases.

Concerning this clone: Germline and genes here are mouse. The sequence runs out 4 residues before the end of the CDR3; the remainder is reconstructed from the germline J gene. The chain joins TRBV31 to TRBJ1-2; 8 bases match TRBD1. The CDR3 covers 14 residues. Germline CDR1 reads GKSSPN; CDR2 reads SITVG. V lost 1 base, J lost 4 bases, and 5 bases stayed unmatched. CDR3: CAWSPRGLGSDYTF. The sequenced CDR3 bases are TGTGCCTGGAGTCCCAGGGGGCTAGGCTCC.

Regarding this clone: The gene names here belong to mouse. Sequencing ends 4 residues short of the CDR3 end; the germline J gene provides the rest. The chain joins TRBV29 to TRBJ2-3; D is unresolved. Germline CDR1 is MSHET and CDR2 is SYDVDS. This CDR3 has 12 amino acids. Trimming removed 4 bases at V and 2 bases at J, with 4 bases between. The sequenced CDR3 bases are TGTGCTAGCAGTTCTGATGCAGAA. Translation gives CASSSDAE. The full CDR3 is CASSSDAETLYF.

As to this clone: All gene names here are mouse names. Read coverage stops 4 residues before the CDR3 terminus; the germline J gene supplies the remainder. This CDR3 is also generated by other DNA sequences in the sample. The rearrangement links TRBV13-3 to TRBJ2-3; D is possibly TRBD2 (5 bases). The V end was cut by 1 base, the J end by 0 bases, with 6 bases between. The CDR3 has 14 amino acids. Per germline, CDR1 NNHDY and CDR2 SYVADS. CDR3 sequence reads: CASSDWTSAETLYF. The sequenced part of the CDR3 DNA is TGTGCCAGCAGTGATTGGACTAGTGCAGAA.

The sample holds a few counts of this clone. Mouse germline and gene names are used. Coverage ceases 4 residues before the CDR3 finishes, and the germline J gene fills in the end. This chain links TRBV13-2 with TRBJ2-7; 10 bases map to TRBD2. V dropped 5 bases and J dropped 3; count of bases not matched to a gene: 5. The CDR3 has 14 amino acids. Germline V gene data show CDR1 as NNHNN and CDR2 as SYGAGS (reference sequence). CDR3 protein: CASGSRLGGYEQYF. The part of the CDR3 DNA that was read is TGTGCCAGCGGCTCCAGACTGGGGGGCTAT.

A note on this clone: Gene names and germline refer to mouse. The read gets to within 4 residues of the CDR3 end, and the germline J gene fills in the rest. The V call is TRBV1, the J call TRBJ2-1, with 8 bases fitting TRBD1. The germline gives CDR1 NSQYPW, CDR2 LRSPGD (reference sequence). The CDR3 is 15 residues long. Unmatched junction bases numbered 4, after V lost 0 bases and J lost 6 bases. CDR3 region: CTCSADLRGPAEQFF. The DNA read from the CDR3 is TGCACCTGCAGTGCAGATCTCAGGGGGCCTGCT.

This clone was seen a handful of times. Gene names refer to mouse genes. Coverage ceases 4 residues before the CDR3 finishes, and the germline J gene fills in the end. V usage is TRBV13-3 and J usage is TRBJ2-7; tentatively, D is TRBD2 (5 bases). In germline, CDR1 is NNHDY, CDR2 SYVADS. CDR3 length: 12 residues. V was clipped by 5 bases and J by 0 bases, with 6 bases between them. CDR3: CASRLDSYEQYF. The covered CDR3 bases are TGTGCCAGCAGACTGGACTCCTAT.

About this clone: Gene names denote mouse genes. The read finishes 4 residues shy of the CDR3 end, and the germline J gene is used to complete it. The chain couples TRBV13-1 to TRBJ2-1; 8 nucleotides line up with TRBD2. V lost 4 bases, J lost 2 bases, and 2 bases stayed unmatched. The CDR3 consists of 14 residues. Germline-derived CDR1 and CDR2 are NSHNY and SYGAGN. The CDR3 DNA, read in part, is TGTGCCAGCAGTCCTGGGGGGTACTATGCT. Protein sequence: CASSPGGYYA. The whole CDR3 protein is CASSPGGYYAEQFF.

This clone came up a few times. Mouse gene names and germline throughout. The CDR3 extends 4 residues past the end of the read, so its final part is completed from the germline J gene. The chain has TRBV31 and TRBJ1-2, with D maybe TRBD1 (6 bases). V was pared by 2 bases and J by 3 bases, with 10 bases between. CDR3 length: 13 amino acids. Germline assignment: CDR1 GKSSPN and CDR2 SITVG. Incomplete CDR3 DNA: TGTGCCTGGAGTAGGGGGAGTGACTCC. Translation gives CAWSRGSDS. The CDR3 as a whole reads CAWSRGSDSDYTF. Combining the CDR3 with reference TRBV31 and TRBJ1-2 gives the whole variable domain AQTIHQWPVAEIKAVGSPLSLGCTIKGKSSPNLYWYWQATGGTLQQLFYSITVGQVESVVQLNLSASRPKDDQFILSTEKLLLSHSGFYLCAWSRGSDSDYTFGSGTRLLVI.

Of note for this clone: The gene symbols are mouse symbols. The sequence runs out 4 residues before the end of the CDR3; the remainder is reconstructed from the germline J gene. The chain is built from TRBV13-1 and TRBJ2-3, with 12 bases aligning to TRBD2. The CDR3 has 16 amino acids. Germline V gene sequence: CDR1 NSHNY, CDR2 SYGAGN. The V and J ends lost 6 bases and 3 bases, in that order; junction bases with no gene match: 8. The CDR3 sequence: CASTPTGGARAETLYF. Incomplete CDR3 DNA: TGTGCCAGCACCCCGACTGGGGGGGCGCGAGCAGAA.